These T cell receptor beta chains were read from a single sample in a study of blood T cell repertoires in COVID-19. Profiling relied on immunoSEQ multiplex PCR, and the TCRdb table lists in-frame clones only, not all of them. The sample lists some 48,000 clones; approximately 85% were seen once. Material for sequencing was peripheral blood. The receptors originated from a man aged 50-60 years with active COVID-19. The CDR3 runs from the conserved cysteine through the conserved F or W. Fields, in order: clone size, V gene, D gene, J gene, CDR3 DNA, CDR3 protein. D genes are given only for firm matches. Clone size is not always given. Where it is, it says once, few, many or a class for expanded clones.

.	TRBV10-2	TRBD2	TRBJ2-1	TGCGCCAGCAGTGATCGGAGACTAGCGGGAGGTAGCTCCTACAATGAGCAGTTCTTC	CASSDRRLAGGSSYNEQFF
.	TRBV27	.	TRBJ1-5	TGTGCCAGCAGTTTCGGGGGGGATCAGCCCCAGCATTTT	CASSFGGDQPQHF
.	TRBV18	.	TRBJ2-4	TGTGCCAGCTCACTCTCAAACGGGGGGCCCAAAAACATTCAGTACTTC	CASSLSNGGPKNIQYF
once	TRBV3-1/TRBV3-2	TRBD1	TRBJ2-2	TGTGCCAGCAGCCAAGTCGGGACAGGGTTAGCCGGGGAGCTGTTTTTT	CASSQVGTGLAGELFF
few	TRBV6-6	.	TRBJ1-6	TGTGCCAGCAGTCAGGGAGCAGCAAATTCACCCCTCCACTTT	CASSQGAANSPLHF
.	TRBV7-2	TRBD1	TRBJ1-1	TGTGCCAGCAGCCAGGGGTCGGGACAGGGGAACACTGAAGCTTTCTTT	CASSQGSGQGNTEAFF
.	TRBV7-2	.	TRBJ1-1	TGTGCCAGCAGCTTAGCAGCGGCCTTAGCGAACACTGAAGCTTTCTTT	CASSLAAALANTEAFF
.	TRBV30	TRBD2	TRBJ2-1	TGTGCCTGGAGTGAGAGCGGGAGTCGACGGAATGAGCAGTTCTTC	CAWSESGSRRNEQFF
.	TRBV7-3	TRBD1	TRBJ2-1	TGTGCCAGCAGCTTCGGACAGGGACCATACAATGAGCAGTTCTTC	CASSFGQGPYNEQFF
.	TRBV29-1	.	TRBJ1-1	TGCAGCGTGCCCAGGGTGGGCACTGAAGCTTTCTTT	CSVPRVGTEAFF
once	TRBV5-1	.	TRBJ2-3	TGCGCCAGCAAGGAGTGGGATACGCAGTATTTT	CASKEWDTQYF
.	TRBV5-8	TRBD1	TRBJ1-1	TGTGCCAGCAGCTTAGGGGTCGTCGCTCTGGGACAGGACACTGAAGCTTTCTTT	CASSLGVVALGQDTEAFF
.	TRBV5-3	.	TRBJ1-6	TGTGCCAGAAGCTCAATAAGGCAGGGTCCCTTTTCACCCCTCCACTTT	CARSSIRQGPFSPLHF
.	TRBV5-1	TRBD1	TRBJ1-5	TGCGCCAGCAGCCCGTGGACAGGGGACAATCAGCCCCAGCATTTT	CASSPWTGDNQPQHF
.	TRBV5-6	.	TRBJ2-7	TGTGCCAGCACTCCAAGGCGGAAGTTCTACGAGCAGTACTTC	CASTPRRKFYEQYF
.	TRBV10-2	.	TRBJ1-2	TGCGCCAGCAGCGACTCCAACTATGGCTACACCTTC	CASSDSNYGYTF
.	TRBV5-8	.	TRBJ1-4	TGTGCCAGCAGCCTGCGTGGGGGCGCGGATGAAAAACTGTTTTTT	CASSLRGGADEKLFF
.	TRBV27	.	TRBJ1-1	TGTGCCAGCGGCCAGGGAGGGAGGAAAGCTTTCTTT	CASGQGGRKAFF
.	TRBV5-1	.	TRBJ1-6	TGCGCCAGCAGCTTGCAGGGCCCCGATTCACCCCTCCACTTT	CASSLQGPDSPLHF
.	TRBV18	.	TRBJ2-1	TGTGCCAGCTCACCGCGAGCCCCCAATGAGCAGTTCTTC	CASSPRAPNEQFF
.	TRBV7-9	TRBD1	TRBJ1-4	TGTGCCAGCAGCACAGACAGGGTAGGGGAAAAACTGTTTTTT	CASSTDRVGEKLFF
once	TRBV25-1	TRBD1	TRBJ2-7	TGTGCCAGCAGTGAGCCAGGGGGTACCTACGAGCAGTACTTC	CASSEPGGTYEQYF
.	TRBV6-4	.	TRBJ1-5	TGTGCCAGCAGTGACCGGGACTACCATCAGCCCCAGCATTTT	CASSDRDYHQPQHF
few	TRBV12-5	.	TRBJ2-7	TGTGCTAGTGGCCTACCGGACAGAACCTACGAGCAGTACTTC	CASGLPDRTYEQYF
.	TRBV6-2/TRBV6-3	TRBD2	TRBJ2-7	TGTGCCAGCAGTTCCTCCGGGGGGGGGACCTACGAGCAGTACTTC	CASSSSGGGTYEQYF
.	TRBV7-8	TRBD1	TRBJ1-1	TGTGCCAGCACCTCATATGGGACAGGGCTTCGTAATGAAGCTTTCTTT	CASTSYGTGLRNEAFF
.	TRBV4-3	TRBD2	TRBJ2-1	TGCGCCAGCAGCGCGGGACTAGCGTCCTACAATGAGCAGTTCTTC	CASSAGLASYNEQFF
.	TRBV5-5	.	TRBJ1-6	TGTGCCAGCAGCTTGGTGGCAGGCCAGAATTCACCCCTCCACTTT	CASSLVAGQNSPLHF
.	TRBV18	.	TRBJ1-1	TGTGCCAGCTCACCAATTTCAGGGAACACTGAAGCTTTCTTT	CASSPISGNTEAFF
.	TRBV5-6	.	TRBJ1-1	TGTGCCAGCGGGCCCAGGGGAGGGACTGAAGCTTTCTTT	CASGPRGGTEAFF
.	TRBV5-6	.	TRBJ2-7	TGTGCCAGCAGCTTGGACAGGACCTACGAGCAGTACTTC	CASSLDRTYEQYF
.	TRBV3-1/TRBV3-2	TRBD1	TRBJ1-1	TGTGCCAGCAGCCAAAGACAGGGGAACACTGAAGCTTTCTTT	CASSQRQGNTEAFF
.	TRBV5-5	TRBD1	TRBJ1-2	TGTGCCAGCAGCTCCGCGATGGGACAGGCAACTGGGGGCTACACCTTC	CASSSAMGQATGGYTF
few	TRBV7-9	TRBD2	TRBJ2-1	TGTGCCAGCAGCCCGAGGGGACTAGCGGGGGGGAGAACCTACAATGAGCAGTTCTTC	CASSPRGLAGGRTYNEQFF
.	TRBV9	.	TRBJ2-2	TGTGCCAGCAGCCCGCGGGGGCGGACCGGGGAGCTGTTTTTT	CASSPRGRTGELFF
.	TRBV5-1	.	TRBJ1-1	TGCGCCAGCAGGTTGGTTCGGGGGGGCACTGAAGCTTTCTTT	CASRLVRGGTEAFF
.	TRBV4-1	.	TRBJ1-5	TGCGCCAGCAGCCAAGAGCACGGAAGGAGTCAGCCCCAGCATTTT	CASSQEHGRSQPQHF
.	TRBV13	TRBD2	TRBJ2-7	TGTGCCAGCAGCCTAGGCCGGGGGGGAGGATCGACGCAGTACTTC	CASSLGRGGGSTQYF
.	TRBV27	.	TRBJ2-7	TGTGCCAGCAGTTCGACCCCCGGGATCCACGAGCAGTACTTC	CASSSTPGIHEQYF
.	TRBV7-3	TRBD1	TRBJ1-2	TGTGCCAGCAGCTCGGACAGGGGGCGCGGGATCACCTTC	CASSSDRGRGITF